This T cell receptor (beta chain) originates from a study of blood T cell repertoires in COVID-19. Overall study context: Material from acute and convalescent COVID-19 was sourced from the United States, Italy and Spain. PBMCs, B-cell-depleted T cells, or T cells were the source of the cDNA or gDNA that made up the material.

Per the authors' pipeline: Amplification with reference gene primers provided the estimates of nucleated cell counts. Sequenced by immunoSEQ multiplex PCR; TCRdb stores in-frame clones only, minus some. Clone size and the V and J calls come from that table; the DNA yielded D and trimming. This repertoire shows 170,000 or so clones, approximately 86% found once; its top ten account for 2.7%. CDR1 and CDR2 from the germline V gene are SGDLS and YYNGEE. Trimming removed 0 bases from V and 5 bases from J, with 16 bases in between. There are 16 residues in the CDR3. Input material: peripheral blood. This sequence was found in a man aged 35 to 55 with active or convalescent COVID-19. The chain has TRBV9 and TRBJ2-3; D gene uncertain. CDR3 DNA: TGTGCCAGCAGCGTAGTCGGCAGTCCCCTAGGAGATACGCAGTATTTT. Amino acids: CASSVVGSPLGDTQYF. Looking up the rest from reference TRBV9 and TRBJ2-3 gives the full variable domain: DSGVTQTPKHLITATGQRVTLRCSPRSGDLSVYWYQQSLDQGLQFLIQYYNGEERAKGNILERFSAQQFPDLHSELNLSSLELGDSALYFCASSVVGSPLGDTQYFGPGTRLTVL.